Listed below are T cell receptor beta chains from one sample, sequenced in a study of T cell responses to AZD1222 COVID-19 vaccine. TCRdb's copy holds only in-frame clones and misses some; the assay was immunoSEQ multiplex PCR. The table lists approximately 120,000 clones, roughly 90% of them singletons. The source material was peripheral blood, sampled on day 0 of AZD1222 vaccination. The receptor source for this set is an adult in good health. Each CDR3 is given with its conserved first and last residue. A D gene is named only where the DNA matches it firmly.

J gene | V gene | D gene | CDR3 protein | CDR3 DNA
TRBJ2-1 | TRBV7-9 | NA | CASSLAQGQSEQFF | TGTGCCAGCAGCTTAGCCCAGGGGCAGAGTGAGCAGTTCTTC
TRBJ2-2 | TRBV5-5 | TRBD1 | CASSLTGGLVSGELFF | TGTGCCAGCAGCCTGACAGGGGGCCTCGTAAGCGGGGAGCTGTTTTTT
TRBJ2-1 | TRBV19 | NA | CASSVHLNEQFF | TGTGCCAGTAGTGTACATCTCAATGAGCAGTTCTTC
TRBJ2-7 | TRBV6-1 | TRBD2 | CASSEALAAYEQYF | TGTGCCAGCAGTGAGGCTCTAGCGGCCTACGAGCAGTACTTC
TRBJ2-1 | TRBV9 | TRBD1 | CASSASRDRGYNEQFF | TGTGCCAGCAGCGCCTCCCGGGACAGAGGGTACAATGAGCAGTTCTTC
TRBJ1-1 | TRBV11-1 | NA | CASSPRGGIAAFF | TGTGCCAGCAGCCCACGGGGGGGGATTGCGGCTTTCTTT
TRBJ2-7 | TRBV9 | NA | CASSVQGGSYEQYF | TGTGCCAGCAGCGTACAGGGGGGCTCCTACGAGCAGTACTTC
TRBJ2-6 | TRBV5-1 | TRBD1 | CASSLEGRGYGSGANVLTF | TGCGCCAGCAGCTTGGAGGGCAGGGGGTACGGCTCTGGGGCCAACGTCCTGACTTTC
TRBJ1-5 | TRBV27 | NA | CASRPLNILVNQPQHF | TGTGCCAGCAGGCCGCTCAACATACTCGTCAATCAGCCCCAGCATTTT
TRBJ1-2 | TRBV20-1 | NA | CSASAGAKGYGYTF | TGCAGTGCTAGTGCGGGGGCTAAGGGGTATGGCTACACCTTC
TRBJ2-2 | TRBV20-1 | TRBD2 | CSASKVGTSLSNTGELFF | TGCAGTGCTAGTAAGGTCGGGACTAGCTTGTCGAACACCGGGGAGCTGTTTTTT
TRBJ2-1 | TRBV15 | TRBD1 | CATSWHRGTYNEQFF | TGTGCCACCAGCTGGCACAGGGGAACCTACAATGAGCAGTTCTTC
TRBJ1-2 | TRBV9 | NA | CASSPQTARYGYTF | TGTGCCAGCAGCCCCCAGACAGCCCGCTATGGCTACACCTTC
TRBJ2-7 | TRBV15 | TRBD2 | CATSSSLAGPTYEQYF | TGTGCCACCAGCAGCTCTCTAGCGGGGCCGACCTACGAGCAGTACTTC